This T cell receptor (beta chain) was retrieved from a study of cytomegalovirus exposure and HLA in healthy donors. Per the germline V gene, CDR1 is MNHEY and CDR2 is SVGAGI. The CDR3 is 14 amino acids. Trimming shortened V by 3 bases and J by 7 bases, and 15 bases separated the two germline ends. Study-wide points: Reportedly, cytomegalovirus status was diagnosed with high sensitivity and specificity.

This clone was recorded once. Antigen unknown. Here immunoSEQ multiplex PCR was the method, and the copy in TCRdb shows in-frame clones only, minus some. The sample contains roughly 300,000 clones, approximately 87% of which appear only once. The clonotype originates from a woman under 30 in good health and CMV-seronegative. Sequenced input: PBMCs. V usage is TRBV6-5 and J usage is TRBJ1-2, with D possibly matching TRBD1 (5 bases). The CDR3: CASSYLRGTGGYTF. The CDR3 nucleotides are TGTGCCAGCAGTTATCTTAGGGGTACGGGTGGCTACACCTTC.